This entry concerns a single T cell receptor beta chain. As yet, its antigen is unknown. V lost 0 bases, J lost 6 bases, and 14 bases lay in between. From germline, CDR1 is SGDLS and CDR2 YYNGEE. This CDR3 spans 15 amino acids. These data are taken from a study of response to subunit inactivated influenza vaccine. Findings and caveats of the study: Each seasonal influenza vaccination, the authors suggested, recruits few new T cells.

MiXCR was run by TCRdb on the RT-PCR reads, yielding one entry per CDR3 protein. The sample includes hundreds of thousands of distinct CDR3 sequences, 15% to 18% seen only once; the top ten take roughly 12%. The V and J genes are TRBV9 and TRBJ2-3; TRBD2 is a possible D gene (6 bases). The source material was PBMCs from blood, sampled 12 days after vaccination. This receptor was obtained from a man over 45 who received an inactivated influenza vaccine. The CDR3 DNA reads as TGTGCCAGCAGCGTAGGGGTCGGGGGACCGGATACGCAGTATTTT. Translated: CASSVGVGGPDTQYF.